The 13 T cell receptor beta chains below come from one sample, sequenced in a study of blood T cells in healthy people across ages. Then a second PCR, running roughly 7 to 11 cycles, was carried out with a sample-barcoded 5' primer and a J-beta primer mix. TCRdb called the 5' RACE reads again in MiXCR, with one record for every CDR3 protein. The sample has approximately 1.5 million distinct CDR3 sequences; roughly a third are singletons. Sequencing was done on a sample of blood. The origin of the receptors is a woman aged 25 to 39 in good health.

This clonotype was found many times. The chain couples TRBV9 to TRBJ1-2; 12 bases match TRBD1. Germline V gene sequence: CDR1 SGDLS, CDR2 YYNGEE. The CDR3 loop spans 16 amino acids. V lost 3 bases, J lost 6 bases, and 9 bases stayed unmatched. This CDR3 is CASSAGPGQGADGYTF. CDR3 coding DNA: TGTGCCAGCAGCGCAGGGCCGGGACAGGGGGCGGATGGCTACACCTTC.

The table lists this clonotype with many counts. The rearrangement uses TRBV4-1 and TRBJ1-2; TRBD1 agrees at 7 bases. With 5 bases clipped from V and 0 bases from J, the junction kept 6 bases outside the gene matches. CDR1 and CDR2 (germline): MGHRA, YSYEKL. The CDR3 is made up of 15 amino acids. In nucleotides, the CDR3 is TGCGCCAGCAGCGCGGGACAGCTCGCTAACTATGGCTACACCTTC. Protein: CASSAGQLANYGYTF.

In DNA form, the CDR3 reads TGCAGTGCTACCGAGGACACCCAAGAGACCCAGTACTTC. Protein: CSATEDTQETQYF. V gene TRBV20-1 combines with J gene TRBJ2-5; D might be TRBD1 (5 bases). CDR3 length: 13 amino acids. CDR1 DFQATT and CDR2 SNEGSKA come from the germline V gene (reference sequence). Trimming shortened V by 4 bases and J by 1 base, and 10 bases separated the two germline ends.

This clonotype was found a few times. The rearrangement joins TRBV20-1 to TRBJ2-1; 11 bases line up with TRBD1. CDR1 is DFQATT, CDR2 SNEGSKA, per germline (reference sequence). The CDR3 totals 17 residues. Trimming removed 3 bases from V and 1 base from J; junction bases left unmatched: 8. The CDR3 spells CSASLRGQGVSYNEQFF. As DNA, the CDR3 is TGCAGTGCTAGCCTGAGGGGACAGGGGGTATCCTACAATGAGCAGTTCTTC.

The rearrangement uses TRBV6-6 and TRBJ1-1; no firm D call. V was trimmed by 8 bases and J by 10 bases, leaving 20 bases between them. The CDR3 is made up of 13 amino acids. CDR1 is MNHNY and CDR2 is SVGAGI in the germline V gene (reference sequence). CDR3 sequence reads: CASVEIQGRRAFF. Here the CDR3 DNA reads TGTGCCAGCGTAGAAATCCAAGGACGGCGAGCTTTCTTT.

V gene TRBV6-2 or TRBV6-3 combines with J gene TRBJ2-4, with 8 bases fitting TRBD1. The DNA end is a closer match to TRBJ2-7, so the J assignment may be wrong. Germline CDR1 reads MNHEY; CDR2 reads SVGEGT. The CDR3 extends over 14 amino acids. CDR3 residues: CASSYSDRGCEQYF. As DNA, the CDR3 is TGTGCCAGCAGTTACTCTGACAGGGGTTGCGAGCAGTACTTC.

The V and J genes are TRBV9 and TRBJ2-1; no clear D. Germline V gives CDR1 SGDLS, CDR2 YYNGEE. V was trimmed by 2 bases and J by 5 bases, leaving 8 bases between them. This CDR3 region has 13 residues. CDR3 sequence reads: CASSVSVDNEQFF. The CDR3 DNA reads TGTGCCAGCAGCGTCAGCGTGGACAATGAGCAGTTCTTC. Full variable domain (remainder filled in from reference TRBV9 and TRBJ2-1): DSGVTQTPKHLITATGQRVTLRCSPRSGDLSVYWYQQSLDQGLQFLIQYYNGEERAKGNILERFSAQQFPDLHSELNLSSLELGDSALYFCASSVSVDNEQFFGPGTRLTVL.

This clonotype was detected a few times. The CDR3 DNA follows: TGTGCCAGCAGCGTAGAAGGGGGGGCCTTAGAGACCCAGTACTTC. Its protein product is CASSVEGGALETQYF. The chain couples TRBV7-9 to TRBJ2-7; TRBD2 might be the D (7 bases). The J call may be wrong; the DNA end is better matched by TRBJ2-5. Germline lookup yields CDR1 SEHNR and CDR2 FQNEAQ (reference sequence). The length of the CDR3 is 15 residues.

The rearrangement joins TRBV3-1 to TRBJ1-2; no clear D gene. The CDR3 length is 13 residues. V was pared by 1 base and J by 4 bases, with 7 bases between. Germline values: CDR1 LGHDT, CDR2 YNNKEL (reference sequence). The DNA of the CDR3 is TGTGCCAGCAGCCAAGGAGTCGCCTATGGCTACACCTTC. Protein sequence: CASSQGVAYGYTF.

The rearrangement uses TRBV4-1 and TRBJ2-5; 11 positions match TRBD2. The DNA end favors TRBJ2-7, so the J call may be wrong. CDR3 length: 18 amino acids. Germline CDR1 MGHRA, CDR2 YSYEKL. The CDR3 DNA reads as TGCGCCAGCAGCCCTATATTAGCGGGAGGGGGCCTTTTGAACGAGCAGTACTTC. Translated, it gives CASSPILAGGGLLNEQYF.

This clonotype was seen a few times. The V and J genes are TRBV6-1 and TRBJ2-5, with 13 bases lining up with TRBD2. Trimming at V came to 8 bases and at J to 5 bases, leaving 14 bases not matched to a gene. CDR3 length: 17 amino acids. CDR1 and CDR2 (germline): MNHNS, SASEGT. CDR3 residues: CASQLGLAGTHSETQYF. The CDR3 coding sequence is TGTGCCAGCCAGCTGGGACTAGCGGGGACCCATTCGGAGACCCAGTACTTC.

In DNA, the CDR3 is TGTGCCAGCAGCCTTAACCCTCTAGAGCAGTTCTTC. Protein product: CASSLNPLEQFF. This chain connects TRBV11-2 to TRBJ2-1; D is uncertain. The germline V gene has CDR1 SGHAT and CDR2 FQNNGV. The CDR3 runs 12 residues. V lost 5 bases, J lost 10 bases, and 12 bases lay in between.

With respect to this clonotype: At one end the junction does not follow the germline gene, possibly because of a read error. This chain joins TRBV15 and TRBJ2-7; 7 bases match TRBD1. Germline V lookup: CDR1 LNHNV, CDR2 YYDKDF (reference sequence). This CDR3 spans 13 amino acids. The CDR3 DNA is TGCGCCACCAGCAGGGACAGATCCTACGGGCAGTACTTC. This translates into CATSRDRSYGQYF.